This passage covers 21 T cell receptor beta chains from one sample sequenced in a study of cytomegalovirus exposure and HLA in healthy donors. The primer mix had 60 Vbeta and 13 Jbeta primers. Measured with immunoSEQ multiplex PCR; TCRdb has only the in-frame clones, and not every one. The table has approximately 190,000 clones, roughly 80% seen once. Material for sequencing was PBMCs. These receptors originate from a man aged 50 to 59 in good health and CMV-seronegative.

This clone was seen more than once but under ten times. The V and J genes are TRBV7-8 and TRBJ2-3; 8 bases match TRBD2. Germline V lookup: CDR1 SGHVS, CDR2 FQNEAQ. This CDR3 has 16 residues. J gave up 1 base and V 4 bases, and 7 bases lay outside the gene matches. CDR3 bases: TGTGCCAGCAGCTCAGGACTAGCTTGGGGCACAGATACGCAGTATTTT. It specifies CASSSGLAWGTDTQYF.

V usage is TRBV7-2 and J usage is TRBJ1-1; D remains ambiguous. V lost 0 bases to trimming and J lost 3 bases, with 8 bases between them. Germline values: CDR1 SGHTA, CDR2 FQGNSA. This CDR3 spans 14 amino acids. The CDR3 sequence is CASSLAGDYTEAFF. CDR3 in DNA: TGTGCCAGCAGCTTAGCGGGCGATTACACTGAAGCTTTCTTT.

V gene TRBV27 combines with J gene TRBJ1-2; 7 bases match TRBD1. The CDR3 is made up of 15 amino acids. In germline, CDR1 is MNHEY, CDR2 SMNVEV (reference sequence). J gave up 4 bases and V 5 bases, and 10 bases lay outside the gene matches. In nucleotides, the CDR3 is TGTGCCAGCAGTCCCCGGGGACAGATAGTCTATGGCTACACCTTC. This gives the protein CASSPRGQIVYGYTF.

The chain carries TRBV6-4 and TRBJ2-7; TRBD1 is a possible D gene (6 bases). Germline CDR1 and CDR2: MRHNA and SNTAGT. The CDR3 has 14 amino acids. CDR3 bases: TGTGCTTACCGCGAGGGGGAGCAAGTCTACGAGCAGTACTTC. This sequence encodes CAYREGEQVYEQYF.

The chain carries TRBV4-2 and TRBJ2-1; 10 nucleotides line up with TRBD2. The CDR3 has 17 residues. Trimming took 4 bases from V and 0 from J; bases not matched to a gene: 6. Looked up from germline, CDR1 is LGHNA and CDR2 is YNFKEQ. CDR3 nucleotide sequence: TGTGCCAGCAGCCTCGCTAGCGGGGGCCTCTCCTACAATGAGCAGTTCTTC. Its translation is CASSLASGGLSYNEQFF.

The rearrangement uses TRBV4-2 and TRBJ2-2; 14 nucleotides line up with TRBD2. The trim removed 4 bases at V and 1 base at J, leaving 5 bases unmatched. This CDR3 region has 18 residues. Germline CDR1 is LGHNA and CDR2 is YNFKEQ. The CDR3 is CASSRGLAGGWNTGELFF. Written as DNA, the CDR3 is TGTGCCAGCAGCCGTGGACTAGCGGGGGGCTGGAACACCGGGGAGCTGTTTTTT.

This clone was counted between two and nine times. This chain links TRBV29-1 with TRBJ1-2; tentatively, D is TRBD1 (6 bases). Trimming took off 4 bases at V and 8 bases at J, with 11 bases between the two ends. This CDR3 contains 11 residues. The germline V gene encodes CDR1 SQVTM and CDR2 ANQGSEA. CDR3 loop: CSVGDNLGYTF. CDR3 in DNA: TGCAGCGTTGGGGACAACCTCGGCTACACCTTC. Combining the CDR3 with reference TRBV29-1 and TRBJ1-2 gives the whole variable domain SAVISQKPSRDICQRGTSLTIQCQVDSQVTMMFWYRQQPGQSLTLIATANQGSEATYESGFVIDKFPISRPNLTFSTLTVSNMSPEDSSIYLCSVGDNLGYTFGSGTRLTVV.

The chain is built from TRBV19 and TRBJ1-1; a weak D match, TRBD1 (5 bases). CDR1 LNHDA and CDR2 SQIVND come from the germline V gene (reference sequence). V dropped 3 bases and J dropped 1 base, with 15 bases sitting between them. The CDR3 runs 16 residues. Here the CDR3 DNA reads TGTGCCAGTAGTATTCTCAAAGACAGCTCGAACACTGAAGCTTTCTTT. This sequence encodes CASSILKDSSNTEAFF.

The sample holds a few counts of this clone. The gene calls are TRBV2 and TRBJ2-7; TRBD1 aligns across 8 bases. V lost 5 bases, J lost 7 bases, and 7 bases stayed unmatched. The CDR3 runs to 13 residues. Germline values: CDR1 SNHLY, CDR2 FYNNEI. CDR3 amino acids: CASSFRGLYEQYF. The CDR3 region has the DNA TGTGCCAGCAGTTTCAGGGGGCTTTATGAGCAGTACTTC.

V and J are TRBV15 and TRBJ1-5; D is possibly TRBD1 (6 bases). Trimming left V 9 bases short and J 4 bases short, with 13 bases between. Germline loops: CDR1 LNHNV, CDR2 YYDKDF (reference sequence). There are 13 residues in the CDR3. CDR3 sequence reads: CATNDRSNQPQHF. The CDR3 nucleotides are TGTGCCACAAACGACAGGTCTAATCAGCCCCAGCATTTT.

This clone has just one count. Sequence at one end of the junction differs from germline and may be a read error. The chain uses TRBV7-9 and TRBJ1-3; D unresolved. This CDR3 has 13 residues. CDR1 SEHNR and CDR2 FQNEAQ come from the germline V gene (reference sequence). CDR3 amino acids: CSSSLEGVNTIYF. CDR3 DNA: TGTTCCAGCAGCTTAGAAGGAGTAAACACCATATATTTT.

The chain uses TRBV5-5 and TRBJ1-6; no reliable D call. The CDR3 covers 13 residues. The ends were cut back, 5 bases at V and 10 bases at J, with 13 bases in the middle. Looked up from germline, CDR1 is SGHKS and CDR2 is YYEKEE (reference sequence). The CDR3 here is CASSTTLESPLHF. The CDR3 DNA follows: TGTGCCAGCAGTACGACCCTGGAGTCACCCCTCCACTTT.

This chain uses TRBV4-1 with TRBJ2-1; TRBD2 matches at 8 bases. This CDR3 comprises 16 residues. Germline CDR1 reads MGHRA; CDR2 reads YSYEKL. V dropped 1 base and J dropped 8; count of bases not matched to a gene: 10. CDR3 protein: CASSQAYGGARHEQFF. The CDR3, as DNA: TGCGCCAGCAGCCAAGCCTACGGGGGGGCCCGGCATGAGCAGTTCTTC.

This clone was seen just once. This rearrangement joins TRBV11-2 to TRBJ2-7; 9 bases line up with TRBD1. The CDR3 extends over 14 amino acids. J was trimmed by 5 bases and V by 3 bases; bases with no gene match: 5. Germline assignment: CDR1 SGHAT and CDR2 FQNNGV. In DNA, the CDR3 is TGTGCCAGCAGCTTGTACAGGGGGCAGGACGAGCAGTACTTC. It translates to CASSLYRGQDEQYF.

This chain joins TRBV7-9 and TRBJ2-2, with a possible D match to TRBD2 (7 bases). Looked up from germline, CDR1 is SEHNR and CDR2 is FQNEAQ (reference sequence). V was trimmed by 10 bases and J by 2 bases, leaving 11 bases between them. The CDR3 runs 13 residues. The CDR3 sequence: CATRGANTGELFF. In DNA, the CDR3 is TGTGCCACCCGGGGGGCCAACACCGGGGAGCTGTTTTTT.

The rearrangement links TRBV4-3 to TRBJ1-3, with no clear D. CDR3 length: 16 residues. The V gene lost 2 bases and the J gene lost 5 bases, with 16 bases spanning the gap. CDR1 and CDR2 from the germline V gene are LGHNA and YSLEER. The CDR3 region is CASSQSLGRDRNTIYF. In nucleotides, the CDR3 is TGCGCCAGCAGCCAATCGCTCGGACGGGATCGAAACACCATATATTTT.

The V and J genes are TRBV2 and TRBJ2-7; D is perhaps TRBD1 (5 bases). Germline V gene sequence: CDR1 SNHLY, CDR2 FYNNEI. The V end was cut by 4 bases, the J end by 3 bases, with 10 bases between. The CDR3 has 13 residues. This chain's CDR3 is CASSGQGGYEQYF. The CDR3 nucleotides read TGTGCCAGCAGTGGGCAGGGCGGCTACGAGCAGTACTTC.

V usage is TRBV7-9 and J usage is TRBJ2-3; TRBD2 is a possible D gene (5 bases). The germline V gene encodes CDR1 SEHNR and CDR2 FQNEAQ (reference sequence). V was pared by 1 base and J by 3 bases, with 14 bases between. The CDR3 length is 16 residues. The CDR3 DNA follows: TGTGCCAGCAGCTTAGACCCTCGCGGGCCGACAGATACGCAGTATTTT. Amino acids: CASSLDPRGPTDTQYF.

The CDR3, as DNA: TGTGCCAGCAGCATCTTTAGCGGGGGGGCCGGAGAGACCCAGTACTTC. Protein product: CASSIFSGGAGETQYF. This sequence joins TRBV7-6 and TRBJ2-5, with 11 bases lining up with TRBD2. The CDR3 extends over 16 amino acids. Germline CDR1 is SGHVS and CDR2 is FNYEAQ. V lost 5 bases and J lost 4; bases outside the gene matches: 9.

The table lists this clone with a count of one. The gene calls are TRBV5-5 and TRBJ1-4; D possibly corresponds to TRBD1 (6 bases). CDR1 and CDR2 from the germline V gene are SGHKS and YYEKEE (reference sequence). Trimming removed 0 bases at V and 0 bases at J, with 15 bases between. This CDR3 contains 18 residues. CDR3 coding DNA: TGTGCCAGCAGCTTGGCCGGACAGATTATAGCAACTAATGAAAAACTGTTTTTT. It is translated as CASSLAGQIIATNEKLFF.

The V call is TRBV7-9, the J call TRBJ2-5; TRBD2 agrees at 8 bases. Germline lookup yields CDR1 SEHNR and CDR2 FQNEAQ (reference sequence). The ends lost 3 bases at V and 1 base at J; junction bases unmatched: 7. This CDR3 spans 16 amino acids. CDR3 nucleotides: TGTGCCAGCAGCTTGCCCGCGGGGGGTTTCCAAGAGACCCAGTACTTC. Protein sequence: CASSLPAGGFQETQYF. The whole variable domain, remainder taken from reference TRBV7-9 and TRBJ2-5, is DTGVSQNPRHKITKRGQNVTFRCDPISEHNRLYWYRQTLGQGPEFLTYFQNEAQLEKSRLLSDRFSAERPKGSFSTLEIQRTEQGDSAMYLCASSLPAGGFQETQYFGPGTRLLVL.